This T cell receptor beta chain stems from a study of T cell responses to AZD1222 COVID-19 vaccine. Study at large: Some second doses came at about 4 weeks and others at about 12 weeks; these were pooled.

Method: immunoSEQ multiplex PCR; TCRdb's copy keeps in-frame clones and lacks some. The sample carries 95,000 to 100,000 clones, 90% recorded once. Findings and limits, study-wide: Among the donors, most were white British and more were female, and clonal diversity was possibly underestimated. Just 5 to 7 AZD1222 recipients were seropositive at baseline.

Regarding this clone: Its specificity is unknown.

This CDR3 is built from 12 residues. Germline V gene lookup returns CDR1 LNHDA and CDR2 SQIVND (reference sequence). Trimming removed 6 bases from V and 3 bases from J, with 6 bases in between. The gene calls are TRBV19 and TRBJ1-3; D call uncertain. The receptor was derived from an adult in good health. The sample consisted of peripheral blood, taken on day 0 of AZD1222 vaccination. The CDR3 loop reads CASRPFGNTIYF. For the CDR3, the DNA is TGTGCCAGTAGGCCTTTTGGAAACACCATATATTTT. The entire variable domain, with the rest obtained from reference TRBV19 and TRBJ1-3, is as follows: DGGITQSPKYLFRKEGQNVTLSCEQNLNHDAMYWYRQDPGQGLRLIYYSQIVNDFQKGDIAEGYSVSREKKESFPLTVTSAQKNPTAFYLCASRPFGNTIYFGEGSWLTVV.